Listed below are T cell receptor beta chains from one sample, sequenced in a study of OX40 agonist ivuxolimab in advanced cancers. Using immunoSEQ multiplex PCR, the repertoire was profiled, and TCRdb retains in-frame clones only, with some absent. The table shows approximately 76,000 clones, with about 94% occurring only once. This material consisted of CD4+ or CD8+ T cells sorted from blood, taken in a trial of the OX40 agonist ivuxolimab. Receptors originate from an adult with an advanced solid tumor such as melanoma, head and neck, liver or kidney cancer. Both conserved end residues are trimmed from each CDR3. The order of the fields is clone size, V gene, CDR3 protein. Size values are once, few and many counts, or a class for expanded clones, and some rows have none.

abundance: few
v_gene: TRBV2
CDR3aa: ASRDQGRGYGYT

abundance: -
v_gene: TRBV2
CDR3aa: ATDRPLSGNTIY

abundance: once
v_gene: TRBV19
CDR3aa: ASSLGQGDTYEQY

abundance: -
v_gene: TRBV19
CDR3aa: ASMSVSTNTGELF

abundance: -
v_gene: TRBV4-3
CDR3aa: ASSQGGISGNTIY

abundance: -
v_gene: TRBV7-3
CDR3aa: ASSTQGNEQF

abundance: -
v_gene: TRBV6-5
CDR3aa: ASSYYSGGPEAF

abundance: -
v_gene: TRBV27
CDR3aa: ASRQRSKPPNTGELF

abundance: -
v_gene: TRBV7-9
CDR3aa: ASSGLAGAPSGTQY

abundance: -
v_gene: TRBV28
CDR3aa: ASSLWTSATNEKLF

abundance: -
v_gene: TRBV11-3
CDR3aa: ASSIRGSNEKLF

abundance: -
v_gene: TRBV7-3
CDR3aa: ASSLEPLGLSTDTQY

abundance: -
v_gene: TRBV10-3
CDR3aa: AITPDGLTQY

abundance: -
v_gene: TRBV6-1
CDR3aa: ASSEGLVYRYNSPLH

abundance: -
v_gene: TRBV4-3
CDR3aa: ASGRQGSYNEQF

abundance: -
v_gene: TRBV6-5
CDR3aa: ASSHNWGSRELF

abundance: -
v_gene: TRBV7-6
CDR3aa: ASSRDRAGGQTGADTQY

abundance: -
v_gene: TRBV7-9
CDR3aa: ASSLGGGDRI

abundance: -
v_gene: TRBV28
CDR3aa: ASNEASGVYNEQF

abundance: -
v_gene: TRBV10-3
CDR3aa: AISDSDSDTQY

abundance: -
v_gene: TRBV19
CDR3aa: ASSIKMQQGNYGYT

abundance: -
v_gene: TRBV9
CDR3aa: ASSPNRDRVSAF

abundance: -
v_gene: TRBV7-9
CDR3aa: ASSLAGLGEQY

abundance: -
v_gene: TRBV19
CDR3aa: ASSPPGAGGREYGYT

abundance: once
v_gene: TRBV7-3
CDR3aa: ASSSTGLPETQY

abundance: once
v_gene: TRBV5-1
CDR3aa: ASSLEASDEQF

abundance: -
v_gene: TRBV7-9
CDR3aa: ASSSQAGMNTGELF

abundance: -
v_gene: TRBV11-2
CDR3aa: ASSPRGGVDHNEQF

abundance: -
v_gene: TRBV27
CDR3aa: ASSLWREVNGEQY

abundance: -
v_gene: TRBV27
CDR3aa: ASSFLGANEQY

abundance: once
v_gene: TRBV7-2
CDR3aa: ASSSTRGGSGNTIY

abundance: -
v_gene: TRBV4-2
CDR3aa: ASSQLHGGGETQY

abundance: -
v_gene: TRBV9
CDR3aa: ASSVVASTSSYNEQF

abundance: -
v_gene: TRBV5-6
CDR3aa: ASSLGRLSSNQPQH

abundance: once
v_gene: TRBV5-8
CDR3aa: ASSVDYLQETQY

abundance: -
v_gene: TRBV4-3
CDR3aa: ASSQWTGRTSEQY

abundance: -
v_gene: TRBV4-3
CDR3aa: ASSLPRDRGRLEETQY

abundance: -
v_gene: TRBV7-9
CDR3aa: ASSFTRGIIGYT

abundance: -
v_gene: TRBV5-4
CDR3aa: ASSLGRDPGGYEQY

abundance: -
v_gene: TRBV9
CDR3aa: ASSPYGGPSNTEAF

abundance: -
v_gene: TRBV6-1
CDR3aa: ASSEGLGQGAYEQY

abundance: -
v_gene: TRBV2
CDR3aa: ASSALGGTKNIQY

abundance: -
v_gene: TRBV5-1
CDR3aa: ASSGADRAGNTIY

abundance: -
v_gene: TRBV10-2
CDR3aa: ASSGETEQF

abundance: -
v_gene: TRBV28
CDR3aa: ASSLGLAVAYEQY

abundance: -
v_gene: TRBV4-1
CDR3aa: ASSHPAADSNQPQH

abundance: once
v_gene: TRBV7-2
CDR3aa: ASTFRGEAF

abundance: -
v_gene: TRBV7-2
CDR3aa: ASSLVGGGSPYEQY

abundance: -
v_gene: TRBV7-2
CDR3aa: ASSAPGPWYQETQY

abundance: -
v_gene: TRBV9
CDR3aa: ASSVNPSYEQY

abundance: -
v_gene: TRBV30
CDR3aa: AWRGSSYEQY

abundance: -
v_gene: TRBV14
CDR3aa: ASSQEGQADGYT

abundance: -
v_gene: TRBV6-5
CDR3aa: ASSYSPGLDYEQY

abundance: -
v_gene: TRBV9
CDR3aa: ASSVDEGGYETQY

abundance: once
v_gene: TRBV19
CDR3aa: ASSITGNPDTQY

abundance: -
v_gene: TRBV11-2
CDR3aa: ASSFGLTAEQY

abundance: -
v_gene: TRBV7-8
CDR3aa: ASSLGVLRTGGYEQY

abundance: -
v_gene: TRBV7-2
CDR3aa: ASSLFDSSYEQY

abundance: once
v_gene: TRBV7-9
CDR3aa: ASRSNSGNTIY